This TCR beta chain was recovered during a study of identical twins (dated by TCRdb to 2015 to 2016). For the study in its entirety: To test whether fetal clonotypes persist, this study deep-sequenced TCR alpha and beta repertoires from monozygotic twins, from unrelated adults of various ages, and from cord blood. Replicate twin experiments were performed at different times using different library preparation protocols to rule out contamination.

The paper as a whole reports these results and caveats: Excess twin sharing in beta out-of-frame sequences was weaker because fewer shared sequences lowered the signal-to-noise ratio. Conclusions relied on cross-sectional statistical analysis, since the same donors could not be followed over many years. Recombination models systematically underestimated out-of-frame TCR alpha sharing in monozygotic twins but agreed with sharing between unrelated individuals. Zero-insertion analyses could be partly confounded by invariant T cells such as MAIT and iNKT, though diverse VJ usage argued against such confounding for most clonotypes. Compared with coincidental sharing between unrelated individuals, out-of-frame TCR alpha sequences shared between twins had an excess of sequences with low generation probability. Fewer insertions were carried by abundant cord blood beta clonotypes, a similar but weaker trend appeared in young adult naive repertoires, and no such trend appeared in memory repertoires.

Concerning this clonotype: This clone's antigen is unknown. Base quality data are lacking; no much larger clone is found one base away.

Its CDR3 holds 15 amino acids, cysteine through phenylalanine. The retained sequence is limited to the CDR3, 45 bases, with the frame set at the first base. Reading the germline V gene gives CDR1 MNHEY and CDR2 SVGAGI. The V and J ends are trimmed by 3 bases and 5 bases, leaving 13 bases between them. The library came from 5' RACE. The listed sequencing device is Illumina HiSeq 2000. Template switching added a universal primer binding site, and the final cDNA carried a unique molecular identifier that allowed TCR cDNA molecules to be counted accurately. Specific primers in the conserved constant-segment region were used to synthesize first-strand cDNA for the TCR alpha and beta chains. To control for contamination, every cDNA library carried two barcodes: a SMART-Mk sample barcode plus Illumina barcodes. TruSeq adapter sequences, together with Illumina sample barcodes, were added in two successive PCR steps. The Illumina HiSeq platform was used with custom primers to sequence TCR alpha and beta cDNA libraries. In the authors' own workflow: MiGEC processed the raw reads to extract unique molecular identifiers, while MiXCR was used to determine the CDR3 positions. Recombination models were inferred per individual with the repgenHMM and IGoR tools using an EM algorithm. Shared clonotype analysis was performed with the tcR package in R, normalizing sharing by the product of cloneset sizes. To study raw recombination free of thymic and clonal selection effects, out-of-frame nonproductive sequences were analyzed. TCRdb itself trimmed the public reads at Q25 with fastp, ran MiXCR and retained productive beta chains. Rows are unified per CDR3 protein, each entry keeping the most common DNA and genes. The authors' filters were not applied to this entry. The table for this sample lists 1.5 million to 2 million distinct CDR3 sequences; about 32% of them were counted only once. Jointly, the top ten make up about 0.27% of the sample.

Every donor was a healthy Caucasian. The sequenced sample consisted of cord blood. The V and J segments used are TRBV6-5 and TRBJ1-4, with a weak D call of TRBD1 (5 bases match). This TCR derives from a newborn girl in good health. The DNA sequence is as follows: TGTGCCAGCAGTTATGAGGGGCCCAGGAATGAAAAACTGTTTTTT. This translates into CASSYEGPRNEKLFF.